This entry features one T cell receptor beta chain sequence. The method was immunoSEQ multiplex PCR; TCRdb's version includes in-frame clones alone and lacks a portion of them. The sample lists under 700,000 clones; 70% to 80% were seen once. This entry comes from a study of shared T cell receptors in the human thymus. This CDR3 spans 20 amino acids. With V trimmed by 0 bases and J by 0 bases, 14 bases remained unmatched. Germline values: CDR1 MNHEY, CDR2 SMNVEV (reference sequence). The same data also contributed to another study, on human thymus T cells. That source notes: In unrelated individuals, thymic repertoires overlapped highly, according to related research.

This chain connects TRBV27 to TRBJ2-3, with 8 bases that match TRBD2. The sample taken for sequencing was thymocytes. This TCR was sampled from a boy under two years old with a congenital heart defect. The CDR3 nucleotides are TGTGCCAGCAGTTTATCCTTAGCGGGGCAAGGACCCTCTAGCACAGATACGCAGTATTTT. It encodes CASSLSLAGQGPSSTDTQYF.